This TCR beta chain was retrieved from a study of T cells in narcolepsy. For the study at large: Enrolled donors included narcolepsy type 1 or type 2 patients and healthy controls.

J gave up 4 bases and V 5 bases, and 5 bases lay outside the gene matches. This CDR3 comprises 16 residues. Germline CDR1 reads LNHDA; CDR2 reads SQIVND (reference sequence). Assay: immunoSEQ multiplex PCR; the TCRdb copy retains only in-frame clones and omits some. This sample has about 40,000 clones; 88% occur once, and the top ten carry less than 1.5%. Points on this clone: The antigen is undetermined.

Study-wide findings and caveats: No autoreactive T cell clone sequences appeared in some memory CD4+ repertoires. HCRT-specific and TRIB2-specific autoreactive clonotypes appeared among same-patient CSF and blood CD4+ clonotypes. Blood of same and different patients, but not healthy controls, reportedly held recurring autoreactive clonotypes.

This clonotype was sampled from a human donor with narcolepsy. Sequenced: CD45RA- memory CD4+ T cells from PBMCs. The chain is built from TRBV19 and TRBJ2-2, with 12 bases that match TRBD1. CDR3 amino acids: CASSPGQGAVTGELFF. The CDR3 nucleotides are TGTGCCAGTAGTCCGGGACAGGGGGCCGTCACCGGGGAGCTGTTTTTT.